Below are 25 T cell receptor beta chains sequenced from a single sample in a study of CD8 T cells in ankylosing spondylitis. TCRdb re-derived calls from the 5' RACE reads in MiXCR, one entry per CDR3 protein. Counted here are roughly 130,000 distinct CDR3 sequences, roughly 15% occurring once; the ten biggest clones make up about 2.7%. The sequenced material came from blood, either unsorted or a sorted T cell fraction (not recorded which). These receptors all come from a female donor with ankylosing spondylitis or in good health (not recorded which).

This clonotype was counted many times. This rearrangement joins TRBV20-1 to TRBJ2-3; TRBD2 might be the D (5 bases). The CDR3 is made up of 14 amino acids. Germline assignment: CDR1 DFQATT and CDR2 SNEGSKA (reference sequence). The germline V and J ends were trimmed by 6 bases and 6 bases, with 19 bases remaining between them. CDR3 nucleotide sequence: TGCAGTGCGGCGGACTCTCCCGCGGTTGATACGCAGTATTTT. Translation: CSAADSPAVDTQYF.

The chain carries TRBV27 and TRBJ1-5, with unresolved D. There are 13 residues in the CDR3. Germline values: CDR1 MNHEY, CDR2 SMNVEV (reference sequence). Trimming took 3 bases from V and 9 from J, leaving 12 bases between them. In DNA, the CDR3 is TGTGCCAGCAGTTTCCGCACGGAAATGCCCCAGCATTTT. Translated: CASSFRTEMPQHF.

The chain is built from TRBV7-3 and TRBJ2-1; no firm D call. V lost 0 bases and J lost 3, with 9 bases in between. The CDR3 extends over 15 amino acids. CDR1 is SGHTA and CDR2 is FQGTGA in the germline V gene. CDR3 residues: CASSLTGSRYNEQFF. The CDR3 nucleotides read TGTGCCAGCAGCTTAACAGGATCCCGCTACAATGAGCAGTTCTTC.

This clonotype was observed many times. The chain joins TRBV7-2 to TRBJ1-1; no definite D call. The CDR3 totals 13 residues. The germline CDR1 and CDR2 sequences are SGHTA and FQGNSA. The V end lost 1 base, the J end lost 7 bases, and 10 bases lay between the germline ends. The CDR3 sequence is CASSLGGRGEAFF. CDR3 nucleotide sequence: TGTGCCAGCAGCTTAGGTGGGCGCGGTGAAGCTTTCTTT.

Notes on this clonotype: A much larger clone differs from this one at a single base, so this may be a read error. J is TRBJ2-2 and V is TRBV28; tentative D call: TRBD1 (6 bases). Germline V gives CDR1 MDHEN, CDR2 SYDVKM. The CDR3 is 14 amino acids. V was trimmed by 6 bases and J by 10 bases, leaving 18 bases between them. As DNA, the CDR3 is TGTGCCAGCAGCGAAGGGAAAGACAGGAAGGAGCTGTTTTTT. This encodes CASSEGKDRKELFF.

This clonotype was seen more than once but under ten times. The V gene is TRBV18, the J gene TRBJ2-3, with D unresolved. The CDR3 has 15 residues. Trimming took 6 bases from V and 1 from J, leaving 14 bases between them. Germline V lookup: CDR1 KGHSH, CDR2 LQKENI. The CDR3 nucleotides are TGTGCCAGCTCTTTATTAACGACCGGCACAGATACGCAGTATTTT. Residues: CASSLLTTGTDTQYF. The full variable domain, completed using reference TRBV18 and TRBJ2-3, is NAGVMQNPRHLVRRRGQEARLRCSPMKGHSHVYWYRQLPEEGLKFMVYLQKENIIDESGMPKERFSAEFPKEGPSILRIQQVVRGDSAAYFCASSLLTTGTDTQYFGPGTRLTVL.

In its sample, this clonotype was seen a few times. The V and J genes are TRBV11-3 and TRBJ2-1, with 11 bases that match TRBD2. V gave up 4 bases and J gave up 9 bases; unmatched junction bases: 5. CDR3 size: 14 residues. Germline CDR1 and CDR2: SGHNT and YENEEA. The CDR3 DNA is TGTGCCAGCAGCTATAGCGGGAGGGCCATTGAGCAGTTCTTC. It encodes CASSYSGRAIEQFF.

This clonotype was detected ten times or more. The chain uses TRBV7-2 and TRBJ1-2; no clear D gene. Trimming stripped 3 bases from V and 7 bases from J, with 18 bases between. The germline gives CDR1 SGHTA, CDR2 FQGNSA. The CDR3 is made up of 15 amino acids. CDR3 sequence reads: CASSFTGGVVSGYTF. The DNA of the CDR3 is TGTGCCAGCAGCTTTACTGGCGGGGTCGTGAGTGGCTACACCTTC.

This clonotype was seen a few times. A junction boundary mismatches the germline segment, possibly from a read error. This chain joins TRBV7-9 and TRBJ1-5, with D possibly matching TRBD1 (5 bases). Looked up from germline, CDR1 is SEHNR and CDR2 is FQNEAQ (reference sequence). The CDR3 covers 14 residues. The CDR3 region has the DNA TGTGCCAGCAGTTTAGACAGAGGCGATCAGCCCCAGCATTTT. This translates into CASSLDRGDQPQHF.

This clonotype was seen only a few times. V is TRBV2 and J is TRBJ2-7; 11 nucleotides align to TRBD2. The junction had 7 bases not matched to a gene; V was cut back by 6 bases and J by 3 bases. This CDR3 is built from 15 residues. Germline V lookup: CDR1 SNHLY, CDR2 FYNNEI. The CDR3 is CASRPPGTSGYEQYF. CDR3 in DNA: TGTGCCAGCAGGCCACCCGGGACTAGCGGCTACGAGCAGTACTTC.

V usage is TRBV7-6 and J usage is TRBJ2-2, with 7 nucleotides matching TRBD2. Germline lookup yields CDR1 SGHVS and CDR2 FNYEAQ. V shed 5 bases, J shed 0 bases, and the junction held 6 bases outside the gene matches. The CDR3 is made up of 16 amino acids. CDR3 sequence (DNA): TGTGCCAGCAGCCCATCTAGCGGCACGAACACCGGGGAGCTGTTTTTT. Protein product: CASSPSSGTNTGELFF.

The chain uses TRBV19 and TRBJ1-6; TRBD1 is a possible D gene (6 bases). CDR3 size: 15 residues. Trimming took off 2 bases at V and 8 bases at J, with 13 bases between the two ends. In germline, CDR1 is LNHDA, CDR2 SQIVND (reference sequence). The CDR3 spells CASSIIGGSDSPLHF. CDR3 DNA: TGTGCCAGTAGTATAATTGGGGGCTCGGATTCACCCCTCCACTTT.

This clonotype has only a few counts. The CDR3, as DNA: TGTGCCAGCTCACCTTGGAGACAGGGGTTCGATGAGCAGTTCTTC. Protein product: CASSPWRQGFDEQFF. The rearrangement links TRBV18 to TRBJ2-1, with 8 bases aligning to TRBD1. V was clipped by 3 bases and J by 8 bases; unmatched bases: 9. CDR1 is KGHSH and CDR2 is LQKENI in the germline V gene. The CDR3 is 15 residues long.

This sequence joins TRBV11-2 and TRBJ2-3, with a tentative D call TRBD2 (5 bases). The CDR3 loop spans 15 amino acids. Trimming took 1 base from V and 3 from J, leaving 11 bases between them. The V gene's germline CDR1 is SGHAT and CDR2 FQNNGV. In DNA form, the CDR3 reads TGTGCCAGCAGCTTAGGGGTGGGAGCGACAGATACGCAGTATTTT. Residues: CASSLGVGATDTQYF. Using reference TRBV11-2 and TRBJ2-3 for the parts outside the CDR3, the full variable domain is EAGVAQSPRYKIIEKRQSVAFWCNPISGHATLYWYQQILGQGPKLLIQFQNNGVVDDSQLPKDRFSAERLKGVDSTLKIQPAKLEDSAVYLCASSLGVGATDTQYFGPGTRLTVL.

This clonotype came up a few times. The CDR3 region has the DNA TGTGCCAGCAGCCGACATAGGAACACTGAAGCTTTCTTT. Translation: CASSRHRNTEAFF. The chain links TRBV14 to TRBJ1-1, with D hard to call. The V gene lost 4 bases and the J gene lost 1 base, with 7 bases spanning the gap. This CDR3 region has 13 residues. CDR1 is SGHDN and CDR2 is FVKESK in the germline V gene.

In this sample, this clonotype turned up many times. The rearrangement uses TRBV28 and TRBJ2-7, with a possible D match to TRBD1 (7 bases). Germline lookup yields CDR1 MDHEN and CDR2 SYDVKM. Trimming pared 1 base from V and 3 bases from J, leaving 10 bases between. This CDR3 spans 14 amino acids. The CDR3 here is CASSLFQGGYEQYF. As DNA, the CDR3 is TGTGCCAGCAGTTTATTTCAGGGGGGCTACGAGCAGTACTTC.

The table lists this clonotype with many counts. The chain employs TRBV5-1 and TRBJ2-7; 14 bases map to TRBD2. The CDR3 covers 17 residues. The ends lost 4 bases at V and 2 bases at J; junction bases unmatched: 8. Germline V gives CDR1 SGHRS, CDR2 YFSETQ. Here the CDR3 DNA reads TGCGCCAGCAGCGTGACTAGCGGGGGGGAAAAAACCTACGAGCAGTACTTC. Translated, it gives CASSVTSGGEKTYEQYF.

This clonotype was picked up a small number of times. The J gene is TRBJ2-2, the V gene TRBV6-6; D remains ambiguous. There are 13 residues in the CDR3. CDR1 is MNHNY, CDR2 SVGAGI, per germline (reference sequence). V lost 5 bases, J lost 1 base, and 5 bases lay in between. The CDR3 DNA sequence: TGTGCCAGCAGTAAACTGAACACCGGGGAGCTGTTTTTT. It codes for CASSKLNTGELFF.

This clonotype appeared a few times. The chain joins TRBV4-2 to TRBJ2-7; TRBD2 agrees at 10 bases. CDR3 length: 18 residues. J gave up 3 bases and V 1 base, and 12 bases lay outside the gene matches. Per germline, CDR1 LGHNA and CDR2 YNFKEQ. Here the CDR3 reads CASSQVASGGSTYYEQYF. CDR3 nucleotide sequence: TGTGCCAGCAGCCAAGTTGCTAGCGGGGGCTCTACTTACTACGAGCAGTACTTC.

This clonotype was picked up a small number of times. This chain uses TRBV12-3 or TRBV12-4 with TRBJ1-6, with 7 bases that match TRBD1. The CDR3 has 16 residues. After removal of 6 bases from V and 0 bases from J, the junction contained 5 bases not matched to a gene. The CDR3 DNA is TGTGCCAGCAGATACAGGGGAGGCTCCTATAATTCACCCCTCCACTTT. It codes for CASRYRGGSYNSPLHF.

This clonotype has a handful of counts. The chain joins TRBV12-3 or TRBV12-4 to TRBJ2-6; no firm D call. The CDR3 totals 18 residues. Trimming removed 4 bases from V and 0 bases from J, with 16 bases in between. CDR3 in amino acids: CASSSYRISYSGANVLTF. The CDR3 DNA reads TGTGCCAGCAGTTCCTACCGTATATCTTACTCTGGGGCCAACGTCCTGACTTTC.

This clonotype was recorded at least ten times. The chain recombines TRBV20-1 with TRBJ2-7; 10 nucleotides align to TRBD2. The CDR3 is 16 residues long. Trimming took 7 bases from V and 6 from J; bases not matched to a gene: 18. CDR1 is DFQATT, CDR2 SNEGSKA, per germline (reference sequence). DNA of the CDR3: TGCAGTGTCCCTTCGGTAGCGGGGGGAAAGGTGGGCGAGCAGTACTTC. Its protein product is CSVPSVAGGKVGEQYF.

This clonotype was seen a handful of times. The chain links TRBV5-1 to TRBJ2-3, with 8 positions matching TRBD1. Germline CDR1 reads SGHRS; CDR2 reads YFSETQ. Trimming cost V 3 bases and J 6 bases; bases outside gene matches: 3. CDR3 size: 13 residues. The CDR3 DNA reads as TGCGCCAGCAGCTGGACAGGGTTTGATACGCAGTATTTT. Protein product: CASSWTGFDTQYF. Drawing the rest from reference TRBV5-1 and TRBJ2-3, the complete variable domain is KAGVTQTPRYLIKTRGQQVTLSCSPISGHRSVSWYQQTPGQGLQFLFEYFSETQRNKGNFPGRFSGRQFSNSRSEMNVSTLELGDSALYLCASSWTGFDTQYFGPGTRLTVL.

Comment on this clonotype: A clone one base away is much larger, so this may be a read error. The chain joins TRBV3-1 to TRBJ2-5; perhaps TRBD2 as D (6 bases). The germline CDR1 and CDR2 sequences are LGHDT and YNNKEL (reference sequence). The CDR3 is 14 residues long. Trimming stripped 4 bases from V and 1 base from J, with 10 bases between. CDR3 sequence: CASSRGAGQETQYF. The CDR3, as DNA: TGTGCCAGCAGCCGCGGGGCGGGCCAAGAGACCCAGTACTTC.

This chain joins TRBV10-3 and TRBJ2-3, with 10 nucleotides matching TRBD1. V was pared by 5 bases and J by 2 bases, with 7 bases of the junction left unmatched. CDR1 and CDR2 (germline): ENHRY, SYGVKD. CDR3 length: 16 amino acids. The CDR3 bases are TGTGCCATCAGTAAAACTGGGACAGGGGACACAGATACGCAGTATTTT. Translated: CAISKTGTGDTDTQYF.